These 15 T cell receptor beta chains share one sample of origin, sequenced in a study of T-cell reconstitution after alpha-beta-depleted transplantation in children. It was with unique molecular identifiers that the TCRbeta library was prepared. TCRdb reanalysed the PCR reads using MiXCR and keeps one entry per CDR3 protein. Among approximately 430,000 distinct CDR3 sequences listed, roughly 16% were seen once. The sequences come from PBMCs, mostly from graft donor cells, collected 360 days after TCRalphabeta/CD19-depleted stem cell transplant. The origin of the receptors is a boy in the first two years of life who had a stem cell transplant for Wiskott-Aldrich syndrome, so the T cells may come from the graft donor.

This clonotype was counted at least ten times. The chain has TRBV18 and TRBJ2-5, with 12 positions matching TRBD2. The CDR3 totals 15 residues. Germline V gene lookup returns CDR1 KGHSH and CDR2 LQKENI. Unmatched junction bases numbered 5, after V lost 4 bases and J lost 5 bases. The CDR3 DNA follows: TGTGCCAGCTCACTCCGGACTAGCGGGGTGGAGACCCAGTACTTC. It specifies CASSLRTSGVETQYF.

The chain carries TRBV11-2 and TRBJ2-1, with D tentatively TRBD1 (5 bases). The germline gives CDR1 SGHAT, CDR2 FQNNGV. This CDR3 comprises 11 residues. V dropped 2 bases and J dropped 12 bases, with 8 bases sitting between them. CDR3 protein: CASSLQGRQFF. CDR3 nucleotides: TGTGCCAGCAGCTTACAGGGTCGGCAGTTCTTC.

This clonotype was seen a handful of times. The chain recombines TRBV28 with TRBJ2-7, with TRBD1 matching over 8 bases. The germline gives CDR1 MDHEN, CDR2 SYDVKM. Germline trimming cut 3 bases from V and 7 bases from J; bases unmatched to any gene: 11. CDR3 length: 15 amino acids. The CDR3 DNA is TGTGCCAGCAGTTTTTCTCGGACAGGGCCCGGTGAGCAGTACTTC. Translating it yields CASSFSRTGPGEQYF.

This clonotype was counted only a few times. CDR3 loop: CASSPYDSSQREKLFF. DNA of the CDR3: TGTGCCAGCTCACCATACGATTCGAGTCAGCGTGAAAAACTGTTTTTT. The J gene is TRBJ1-4, the V gene TRBV18, with unresolved D. Per germline, CDR1 KGHSH and CDR2 LQKENI. The CDR3 runs to 16 residues. V lost 2 bases and J 7 bases, leaving 17 bases between the germline ends.

The V call is TRBV30, the J call TRBJ2-7; D may be TRBD1 or TRBD2 (5 bases each). V lost 3 bases and J lost 2, with 17 bases in between. This CDR3 has 15 amino acids. CDR1 GTSNPN and CDR2 SVGIG come from the germline V gene (reference sequence). The CDR3 protein is CAWRRAQGYPYEQYF. Written as DNA, the CDR3 is TGTGCCTGGAGGCGGGCTCAGGGTTACCCCTACGAGCAGTACTTC.

V is TRBV7-9 and J is TRBJ2-1, with D possibly matching TRBD2 (5 bases). Trimming removed 3 bases at V and 6 bases at J, with 18 bases between. The CDR3 is 16 residues long. Germline V gives CDR1 SEHNR, CDR2 FQNEAQ (reference sequence). The CDR3 DNA reads TGTGCCAGCAGCTTCTTAACTAGGGCCCGGAGCAATGAGCAGTTCTTC. Translating gives CASSFLTRARSNEQFF.

This clonotype was seen more than once but under ten times. This sequence joins TRBV5-6 and TRBJ2-2; 9 bases line up with TRBD1. Germline values: CDR1 SGHDT, CDR2 YYEEEE. The CDR3 sequence is 17 residues long. Germline trimming cut 3 bases from V and 5 bases from J; bases unmatched to any gene: 11. The CDR3: CASSSTTGGAWTGELFF. As DNA, the CDR3 is TGTGCCAGCAGCTCGACGACAGGGGGGGCCTGGACCGGGGAGCTGTTTTTT.

The chain links TRBV10-3 to TRBJ2-2; no firm D call. CDR3 length: 13 amino acids. Trimming cost V 3 bases and J 5 bases, with 7 bases left between them. Germline CDR1 reads ENHRY; CDR2 reads SYGVKD. CDR3 loop: CAISEMVTGELFF. CDR3 DNA sequence: TGTGCCATCAGTGAAATGGTTACCGGGGAGCTGTTTTTT.

The rearrangement joins TRBV5-5 to TRBJ1-1; D call uncertain. Germline V gene data show CDR1 as SGHKS and CDR2 as YYEKEE (reference sequence). Trimming took off 1 base at V and 0 bases at J, with 7 bases between the two ends. CDR3 length: 14 residues. This CDR3 reads CASSLFAMNTEAFF. As DNA, the CDR3 is TGTGCCAGCAGCTTGTTTGCTATGAACACTGAAGCTTTCTTT.

Only a few counts were recorded for this clonotype. J is TRBJ1-6 and V is TRBV20-1, with D perhaps TRBD1 (5 bases). Trimming took 1 base from V and 8 from J, leaving 9 bases between them. CDR1 and CDR2 (germline): DFQATT, SNEGSKA (reference sequence). This CDR3 contains 13 residues. DNA of the CDR3: TGCAGTGCTAGAGGCAGGGTGGATTCACCCCTCCACTTT. It encodes CSARGRVDSPLHF.

This clonotype was seen ten or more times. The chain is built from TRBV19 and TRBJ2-7; D is possibly TRBD1 or TRBD2 (5 bases each). CDR1 is LNHDA and CDR2 is SQIVND in the germline V gene (reference sequence). This CDR3 spans 12 amino acids. The V end was cut by 7 bases, the J end by 3 bases, with 10 bases between. The CDR3: CASKGDGYEQYF. CDR3 bases: TGTGCCAGTAAAGGGGACGGCTACGAGCAGTACTTC.

A remark on this clonotype: Germline and junction disagree at one end, which may indicate a read error. The chain joins TRBV7-9 to TRBJ2-6; D might be TRBD1 (5 bases). Germline CDR1 is SEHNR and CDR2 is FQNEAQ (reference sequence). The CDR3 extends over 13 amino acids. The CDR3 DNA sequence: TGTGCCAGCGGTAGCTCTGGGGCCAGCGTCCTGACTTTC. Protein: CASGSSGASVLTF.

This clonotype turned up a few times. The J gene is TRBJ2-7, the V gene TRBV12-3 or TRBV12-4; TRBD2 aligns across 11 bases. CDR3 length equals 15 residues. V was pared by 5 bases and J by 5 bases, with 8 bases of the junction left unmatched. The CDR3 DNA is TGTGCCAGCAGTCCTAGCGGGAGGAGGTCTGACGAGCAGTACTTC. It encodes CASSPSGRRSDEQYF.

V usage is TRBV24-1 and J usage is TRBJ2-3; 7 nucleotides agree with TRBD1. CDR3 length: 15 residues. Looked up from germline, CDR1 is KGHDR and CDR2 is SFDVKD. Trimming took 4 bases from V and 0 from J; bases not matched to a gene: 3. The CDR3 loop reads CATSDPDRSTDTQYF. CDR3 DNA sequence: TGTGCCACCAGTGACCCGGACAGGAGCACAGATACGCAGTATTTT.

The chain couples TRBV6-1 to TRBJ2-1; D may be TRBD2 (6 bases). The V and J ends lost 5 bases and 0 bases respectively, with 17 bases between them. The CDR3 covers 17 residues. The V gene's germline CDR1 is MNHNS and CDR2 SASEGT. The CDR3, as DNA: TGTGCCAGCAGTACCCTTATTGGGAGGAGCTCCTACAATGAGCAGTTCTTC. The encoded protein is CASSTLIGRSSYNEQFF.